This T cell receptor (beta chain) was recovered during a study of neurological immune-mediated disorders. This clonotype was observed many times. Its antigen is unknown. General observations from the study: None of the CDR3 amino acid sequences found in expanded clones was shared across subjects. This suggests that the TCR-beta repertoires were private in all groups.

With 10-nucleotide random UMIs included, cDNA was synthesized by 5'RACE. TCRdb processed the 5' RACE reads anew with MiXCR; each CDR3 protein has one entry. The sample holds approximately 40,000 distinct CDR3 sequences; about 14% are singletons and the top ten take roughly 3.5%. The cell input for sorted libraries was more than 750,000, and those cells were CD4+ or CD8+ T cells. Deletions cut 0 bases from V and 1 base from J, with 13 bases between. CDR1 SGHRS and CDR2 YFSETQ come from the germline V gene. This CDR3 has 16 residues. Sequencing used CD4+ T cells from blood. The V gene is TRBV5-1, the J gene TRBJ1-1; maybe TRBD1 (6 bases). This TCR came from a woman aged 60-75 years with HTLV-1-associated myelopathy (HAM/TSP). The CDR3 loop reads CASSLVLGGRNTEAFF. The CDR3 DNA is TGCGCCAGCAGCTTGGTGCTGGGGGGGCGGAACACTGAAGCTTTCTTT.